This record concerns one TCR beta chain sequence. What this receptor recognizes is not known. Base qualities are not provided; no much larger clone lies one nucleotide away. Participants in the prospective study were aged roughly 18 to 100 years, lived in more than 20 United States geographic areas, and enrolled through a virtual design. In the prospective study, cohorts were assigned on the basis of participant-reported clinical history obtained from a screening survey and a study questionnaire. Recovered participants in ImmuneRACE Cohort 3 were defined as having two consecutive negative NP/OP PCR tests, clearance from a healthcare professional, or resolution of symptoms. In the prospective study, mobile phlebotomists collected whole blood, serum and a nasopharyngeal or oropharyngeal swab from each participant. Prospective study participants could optionally give additional blood draws and questionnaires over an approximately 2-month period. Prospective study blood samples were shipped either frozen or at room temperature before DNA extraction.

TCRbeta CDR3 regions were amplified from genomic DNA using the immunoSEQ Assay, a bias-controlled multiplex PCR. From the authors' description of their analysis: The number of nucleated cells in each sample was estimated by amplification of reference gene primers within the assay. Sequence reads were collapsed and filtered to measure the absolute abundance of every unique TCRbeta CDR3 rearrangement. For each sample, productive Simpson clonality was calculated as the square root of Simpson's diversity index across productive rearrangements. The table was pulled from immuneACCESS by TCRdb, which kept in-frame rearrangements only. Such tables lose some clones; where checked, under half of the loss comes from unresolved V genes, and the rest has no known cause. V and J calls and clone size follow that table, whereas D and trimming were derived from the DNA. Here the sample has 200,000 to 250,000 clones; around 90% occur a single time. Of the sample, under 2.5% falls within the top ten clones.

V is pared back by 5 bases and J by 2 bases, with 14 bases lying between the germline termini. Reading the germline V gene (reference sequence) gives CDR1 LNHDA and CDR2 SQIVND. From its cysteine to its phenylalanine, the CDR3 spans 15 amino acids. Of the read, only the CDR3 DNA is kept; its 45 bases are in frame from base 1. These data belong to a study of blood T cell repertoires in COVID-19 (dated by TCRdb to between 2020 and 2021). Concerning the study at large: The collaborator samples originated in the United States, Italy and Spain and spanned the acute and convalescent phases of COVID-19. Where available, HLA class I and class II types were taken from metadata supplied by the sample provider and were not determined by assay-based typing. The repertoires were made available in a free public database intended to serve as a resource for research on the immune response to SARS-CoV-2. Deeply sampled blood TCRbeta repertoires from subjects exposed to, actively infected with, or recovered from COVID-19 were included in the dataset. Nearly every sample came with metadata listing a de-identified subject ID, COVID-19 status, age in years and sex. The prospective study material was composed of cDNA or gDNA derived from T cells, B-cell-depleted T cells, or PBMCs. Samples came from the ongoing ImmuneRACE study (first 160 participants) plus 1,254 subjects from 6 global collaborators. Summary of the overall study and its limitations: The amount of clinical and demographic metadata varied by source and participant and was provided uncurated.

The chain is made from TRBV19 and TRBJ2-3; TRBD2 could be the D gene, as 5 bases match. The source is a woman aged 18-29 years who had recovered from COVID-19. Sequencing was performed on PBMCs or T cells enriched from blood (not recorded which). The CDR3 has the sequence CASSLRGRNTDTQYF. The DNA is as follows: TGTGCCAGTAGTCTACGGGGTAGGAACACAGATACGCAGTATTTT.